A few counts support the clone carrying this T cell receptor beta chain. The antigen remains undetermined. TCR beta CDR3 region amplification was performed from RNA transcripts. Initially, a first-round RT-PCR of the TCR CDR3 employed the HTBI primer set. Using its own MiXCR run on the multiplex PCR reads, TCRdb lists one record per CDR3 protein. The top ten clones hold about 50% of a sample with fewer than 350,000 distinct CDR3 sequences, over 20% of them seen once. For Graves' hyperthyroidism to be stable, ophthalmopathy could not progress within 18 months. It was approximately 9.4 ml of fresh peripheral blood that supplied the PBMCs. This specimen belongs to a study of T cells in Graves' hyperthyroidism and ophthalmopathy. Findings and caveats of the study: Stable hyperthyroidism was separated from ophthalmopathy by a model based on 13 V-J features.

Germline V gene data show CDR1 as SGHDT and CDR2 as YYEEEE. The V gene lost 1 base and the J gene lost 7 bases, with 14 bases spanning the gap. The CDR3 is 15 amino acids. The clonotype was recovered from a woman in her forties or fifties with Graves' hyperthyroidism. The chain has TRBV5-6 and TRBJ2-2; unclear D gene. The specimen sequenced was blood. The CDR3 reads CASSLSVVPHGELFF. The CDR3 bases are TGTGCCAGCAGCTTGAGCGTTGTGCCCCACGGGGAGCTGTTTTTT.